The clone carrying this TCR beta chain was found a few times. Additional DNA sequences in this sample encode the identical CDR3. These data come from a study of cytomegalovirus exposure and HLA in healthy donors. Primers included in the PCR were 60 Vbeta and 13 Jbeta primers. The assay was immunoSEQ multiplex PCR, and TCRdb's table has in-frame clones only and misses some. The repertoire holds 130,000 to 150,000 clones, with approximately 9% as singletons. Germline CDR1 reads LNHDA; CDR2 reads SQIVND (reference sequence). Trimming took off 5 bases at V and 3 bases at J, with 10 bases between the two ends. CDR3 length equals 13 residues.

This TCR was recovered from a male donor in good health and CMV-seronegative. The chain is built from TRBV19 and TRBJ1-2; the D is unclear. Material for sequencing was PBMCs. CDR3 residues: CASSSAGYYGYTF. The CDR3 DNA is TGTGCCAGTAGTTCTGCAGGATACTATGGCTACACCTTC.